Reported below is one TCR beta chain. As yet, its antigen is unknown. This sample is part of a study of cytomegalovirus exposure and HLA in healthy donors. The CDR3 has 14 residues. Germline V gives CDR1 MNHEY, CDR2 SMNVEV (reference sequence). V lost 5 bases and J lost 7; bases outside the gene matches: 7. General study points: Later analysis suggested most CMV-associated TCR beta chains were HLA-restricted. A prior analysis recorded that most TCR beta V segments were productive about 87% or about 30% of the time.

The PCR contained 60 Vbeta and 13 Jbeta primers. TCRdb's copy holds only in-frame clones and misses some; the assay was immunoSEQ multiplex PCR. The data show fewer than 200,000 clones, 75% to 85% seen once. The TCR was taken from a girl aged 2-10 years in good health and CMV-seropositive. The material sequenced was PBMCs. The chain links TRBV27 to TRBJ2-1; 8 bases match TRBD1. The chain's CDR3 is CASSPRGLSNEQFF. The CDR3 nucleotides read TGTGCCAGCAGTCCCAGGGGGCTAAGTAATGAGCAGTTCTTC.